One sample yielded the 10 T cell receptor beta chains listed below, sequenced in a study of cytomegalovirus exposure and HLA in healthy donors. PCR primers comprised 60 Vbeta and 13 Jbeta primers. Libraries were prepared by immunoSEQ multiplex PCR; TCRdb keeps only in-frame clonotypes and omits some of them. The sample records roughly 58,000 clones, approximately 80% being singletons. The specimen was PBMCs. These receptor sequences come from a woman in her thirties or forties in good health and CMV-seronegative.

This chain joins TRBV28 and TRBJ1-2; 10 bases are shared with TRBD1. The CDR3 totals 15 residues. Germline V gene data show CDR1 as MDHEN and CDR2 as SYDVKM. The V gene end was trimmed by 6 bases and the J gene end by 7 bases; junction bases not matched to a gene: 11. In DNA, the CDR3 is TGTGCCAGCAGGCGAGCGGGGACAGGGGCGTTTGGCTACACCTTC. Translation: CASRRAGTGAFGYTF.

V and J are TRBV18 and TRBJ1-1, with 7 bases lining up with TRBD1. This CDR3 is 13 amino acids long. Trimming at V came to 6 bases and at J to 4 bases, leaving 5 bases not matched to a gene. The germline V gene has CDR1 KGHSH and CDR2 LQKENI. CDR3 bases: TGTGCCAGCTCGCCCCCAGGGGGCACTGAAGCTTTCTTT. Protein product: CASSPPGGTEAFF.

The chain uses TRBV19 and TRBJ2-6; D is unclear. This CDR3 is built from 15 residues. Germline CDR1 reads LNHDA; CDR2 reads SQIVND (reference sequence). V was pared by 1 base and J by 1 base, with 5 bases between. In DNA form, the CDR3 reads TGTGCCAGTAGTATAGGCGCTTCTGGGGCCAACGTCCTGACTTTC. It is translated as CASSIGASGANVLTF.

The chain recombines TRBV7-8 with TRBJ2-1, with 8 bases that match TRBD2. Germline CDR1 SGHVS, CDR2 FQNEAQ. The CDR3 covers 18 residues. Losses at the gene ends were 2 bases for V and 0 bases for J; bases not matched to a gene: 9. The CDR3: CASSLQAGGLISYNEQFF. CDR3 sequence (DNA): TGTGCCAGCAGCTTACAGGCGGGAGGTCTTATCTCCTACAATGAGCAGTTCTTC.

This clone was detected a few times. The J gene is TRBJ1-1, the V gene TRBV30; D is possibly TRBD1 (6 bases). Germline V gene sequence: CDR1 GTSNPN, CDR2 SVGIG (reference sequence). With 7 bases removed from V and 11 bases from J, the gap between germline ends came to 11 bases. The CDR3 has 9 residues. CDR3 DNA sequence: TGTGCCTCACAGGGCAGGGCTTTCTTT. It codes for CASQGRAFF.

This clone was recorded once. The chain links TRBV7-2 to TRBJ2-1; 8 nucleotides line up with TRBD2. V shed 1 base and J 2 bases; nucleotides not matched to a gene: 4. This CDR3 has 16 amino acids. Germline CDR1 and CDR2: SGHTA and FQGNSA. CDR3 in DNA: TGTGCCAGCAGCTTAGTCGGGGGGGGAGCCTACAATGAGCAGTTCTTC. It codes for CASSLVGGGAYNEQFF.

This chain uses TRBV9 with TRBJ1-2, with D possibly being TRBD1 (5 bases). This CDR3 contains 14 residues. Deletions cut 6 bases from V and 5 bases from J, with 17 bases between. The germline V gene has CDR1 SGDLS and CDR2 YYNGEE. CDR3 DNA sequence: TGTGCCAGCACCCCGGGACTAAGCCCTTATGGCTACACCTTC. Protein product: CASTPGLSPYGYTF.

V gene TRBV2 combines with J gene TRBJ2-2; D perhaps matches TRBD1 (6 bases). This CDR3 is built from 15 residues. The germline gives CDR1 SNHLY, CDR2 FYNNEI. V was pared by 4 bases and J by 4 bases, with 13 bases between. The CDR3 loop is CASSVYGGSTGELFF. The CDR3 region has the DNA TGTGCCAGCAGTGTATATGGGGGCAGCACCGGGGAGCTGTTTTTT.

J is TRBJ1-5 and V is TRBV6-5, with a tentative D call TRBD1 (6 bases). CDR3 length: 13 residues. In germline, CDR1 is MNHEY, CDR2 SVGAGI. V was cut by 7 bases and J by 6 bases, with 13 bases left in between. The CDR3 sequence: CASKKGELQPQHF. DNA for the CDR3: TGTGCCAGCAAGAAGGGGGAGCTTCAGCCCCAGCATTTT.

This chain connects TRBV28 to TRBJ1-1; the D gene is possibly TRBD1 (5 bases). Germline V CDR1 and CDR2: MDHEN, SYDVKM. The CDR3 covers 14 residues. V shed 8 bases and J shed 1 base, with 14 bases lying between them. The CDR3 loop reads CASQSGTPNTEAFF. DNA of the CDR3: TGTGCCAGCCAGAGTGGGACTCCGAACACTGAAGCTTTCTTT.